This is a list of T cell receptor beta chains from one sample in a study of patients and donors after allogeneic stem cell transplantation. A single record per CDR3 protein comes from TCRdb applying MiXCR to the RT-PCR reads. The sample includes 400,000 to 500,000 distinct CDR3 sequences, 16% seen only once; the top ten take roughly 7%. Material: blood, either unsorted or a sorted T cell fraction (not recorded which). These receptors were taken from a human donor who was either an allogeneic HSCT recipient or a stem cell or donor lymphocyte infusion donor (not recorded which). It is not recorded whose cells these are; they may come from a transplant donor. CDR3s include the opening cysteine and the closing phenylalanine or tryptophan. The size field is filled for only some rows; it gives once, few, many or a size class.

J gene: TRBJ2-5
clone size: -
V gene: TRBV10-3
CDR3 protein: CAISELPGRAGTQYF

J gene: TRBJ2-4
clone size: -
V gene: TRBV6-1
CDR3 protein: CASSLGQGRNIQYF

J gene: TRBJ2-2
clone size: -
V gene: TRBV29-1
CDR3 protein: CSVTTGGYTGELFF

J gene: TRBJ1-4
clone size: -
V gene: TRBV6-1
CDR3 protein: CASRPHDGTTNEKLFF

J gene: TRBJ1-5
clone size: -
V gene: TRBV20-1
CDR3 protein: CSAHPGTVNQPQHF

J gene: TRBJ2-1
clone size: -
V gene: TRBV6-1
CDR3 protein: CASTRTGTMDNEQFF

J gene: TRBJ1-1
clone size: -
V gene: TRBV7-3
CDR3 protein: CASSRSPDREPFF

J gene: TRBJ2-1
clone size: few
V gene: TRBV20-1
CDR3 protein: CSARPRGQGGQNEQFF

J gene: TRBJ2-1
clone size: -
V gene: TRBV20-1
CDR3 protein: CSAPGLVHNEQFF

J gene: TRBJ2-2
clone size: many
V gene: TRBV12-5
CDR3 protein: CASGSHLGGTVLPGELFF

J gene: TRBJ2-1
clone size: -
V gene: TRBV5-6
CDR3 protein: CASSFKTGTGDNEQFF

J gene: TRBJ2-7
clone size: few
V gene: TRBV5-1
CDR3 protein: CASSRWSPYDEQYF

J gene: TRBJ2-7
clone size: -
V gene: TRBV19
CDR3 protein: CASSPGTGPAYEQYF

J gene: TRBJ1-5
clone size: few
V gene: TRBV19
CDR3 protein: CASSILTGEWGNQPQHF

J gene: TRBJ2-2
clone size: few
V gene: TRBV4-3
CDR3 protein: CASSQDPRPGELFF

J gene: TRBJ2-1
clone size: few
V gene: TRBV29-1
CDR3 protein: CSVESGLAPNEQFF

J gene: TRBJ2-7
clone size: few
V gene: TRBV2
CDR3 protein: CASSEGVAGTGYF

J gene: TRBJ1-6
clone size: many
V gene: TRBV12-3/TRBV12-4
CDR3 protein: CASSLGSSSPLHF

J gene: TRBJ2-7
clone size: few
V gene: TRBV30
CDR3 protein: CAWRPGAFSYEQYF

J gene: TRBJ1-2
clone size: few
V gene: TRBV3-1
CDR3 protein: CASSQDGWQRTGYTF

J gene: TRBJ1-5
clone size: -
V gene: TRBV20-1
CDR3 protein: CSARLEYSNQPQHF

J gene: TRBJ2-5
clone size: -
V gene: TRBV6-5
CDR3 protein: CASSYGREGETQYF

J gene: TRBJ1-1
clone size: -
V gene: TRBV25-1
CDR3 protein: CASSESNPYRTEAFF

J gene: TRBJ1-1
clone size: few
V gene: TRBV9
CDR3 protein: CASSVVVQVGGTEAFF

J gene: TRBJ2-7
clone size: few
V gene: TRBV3-1
CDR3 protein: CASSRGIGLGHEQYF

J gene: TRBJ2-3
clone size: few
V gene: TRBV7-2
CDR3 protein: CASSLKLGTDTQYF

J gene: TRBJ1-2
clone size: few
V gene: TRBV6-6
CDR3 protein: CASRGGFNGYTF

J gene: TRBJ1-6
clone size: -
V gene: TRBV15
CDR3 protein: CATSRDLRAVLGTGGSPLHF

J gene: TRBJ1-4
clone size: few
V gene: TRBV2
CDR3 protein: CASSERDWIRRHKNEKLFF

J gene: TRBJ2-1
clone size: many
V gene: TRBV5-1
CDR3 protein: CASSLSPLRSNEQFF

J gene: TRBJ2-1
clone size: many
V gene: TRBV5-1
CDR3 protein: CASRLAGGYEQFF

J gene: TRBJ2-7
clone size: few
V gene: TRBV7-9
CDR3 protein: CASSLFGQGSYEQYF

J gene: TRBJ2-1
clone size: few
V gene: TRBV20-1
CDR3 protein: CSARSRSGGSNEQFF

J gene: TRBJ1-4
clone size: once
V gene: TRBV27
CDR3 protein: CASSFAALEGEKLFF

J gene: TRBJ1-4
clone size: many
V gene: TRBV7-6
CDR3 protein: CASSSITPGPNEKLFF

J gene: TRBJ2-4
clone size: -
V gene: TRBV27
CDR3 protein: CASSRTVLAKNIQYF

J gene: TRBJ1-2
clone size: many
V gene: TRBV12-3/TRBV12-4
CDR3 protein: CASSLRQTYGYTF

J gene: TRBJ1-1
clone size: -
V gene: TRBV6-1
CDR3 protein: CASLAGDTEAFF

J gene: TRBJ2-5
clone size: -
V gene: TRBV12-3/TRBV12-4
CDR3 protein: CASSSLDRDETQYF

J gene: TRBJ2-2
clone size: -
V gene: TRBV2
CDR3 protein: CASRTDTGELFF

J gene: TRBJ2-7
clone size: -
V gene: TRBV12-5
CDR3 protein: CASGLTTSYEQYF

J gene: TRBJ2-5
clone size: -
V gene: TRBV4-2
CDR3 protein: CASSLEALQETQYF

J gene: TRBJ1-1
clone size: few
V gene: TRBV5-1
CDR3 protein: CASSLGPRGLGTEAFF

J gene: TRBJ2-7
clone size: few
V gene: TRBV12-3/TRBV12-4
CDR3 protein: CASSFPGRGEQYF

J gene: TRBJ1-2
clone size: -
V gene: TRBV27
CDR3 protein: CASSLTGTFGYTF

J gene: TRBJ2-1
clone size: many
V gene: TRBV4-2
CDR3 protein: CASSQESGTSGRHNEQFF

J gene: TRBJ1-1
clone size: -
V gene: TRBV29-1
CDR3 protein: CSGSGARGTEAFF